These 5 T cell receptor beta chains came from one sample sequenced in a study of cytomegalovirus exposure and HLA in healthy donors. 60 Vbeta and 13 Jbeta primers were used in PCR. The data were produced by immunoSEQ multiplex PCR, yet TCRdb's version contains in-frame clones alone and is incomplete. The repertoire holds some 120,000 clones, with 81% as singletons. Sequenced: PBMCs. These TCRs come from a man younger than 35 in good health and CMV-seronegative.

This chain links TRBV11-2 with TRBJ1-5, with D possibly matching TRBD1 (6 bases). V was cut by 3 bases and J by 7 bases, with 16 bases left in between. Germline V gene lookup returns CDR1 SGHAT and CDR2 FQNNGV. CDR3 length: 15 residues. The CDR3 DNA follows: TGTGCCAGCAGCTTCGGGGCAGGGGATGGGCAGCCCCAGCATTTT. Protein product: CASSFGAGDGQPQHF. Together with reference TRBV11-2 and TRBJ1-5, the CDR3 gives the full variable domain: EAGVAQSPRYKIIEKRQSVAFWCNPISGHATLYWYQQILGQGPKLLIQFQNNGVVDDSQLPKDRFSAERLKGVDSTLKIQPAKLEDSAVYLCASSFGAGDGQPQHFGDGTRLSIL.

CDR3 sequence reads: CASSVGVGRAGNTIYF. Here the CDR3 DNA reads TGTGCCAGCAGCGTAGGAGTGGGCAGGGCTGGAAACACCATATATTTT. The V call is TRBV9, the J call TRBJ1-3; D is possibly TRBD1 (5 bases). The CDR3 totals 16 residues. Germline CDR1 SGDLS, CDR2 YYNGEE. Trimming shortened V by 0 bases and J by 2 bases, and 12 bases separated the two germline ends.

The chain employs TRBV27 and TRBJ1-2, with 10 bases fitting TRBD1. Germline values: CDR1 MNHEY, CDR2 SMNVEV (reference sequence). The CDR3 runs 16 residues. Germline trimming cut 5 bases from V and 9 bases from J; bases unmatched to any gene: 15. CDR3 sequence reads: CASSPYDADRGIRYTF. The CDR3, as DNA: TGTGCCAGCAGTCCCTATGACGCGGACAGGGGGATTCGCTACACCTTC.

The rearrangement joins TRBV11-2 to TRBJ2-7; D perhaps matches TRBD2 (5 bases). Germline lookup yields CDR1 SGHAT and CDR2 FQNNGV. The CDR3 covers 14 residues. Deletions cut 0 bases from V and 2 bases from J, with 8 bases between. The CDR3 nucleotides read TGTGCCAGCAGCTTAGAGGTCGGGACCTACGAGCAGTACTTC. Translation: CASSLEVGTYEQYF.

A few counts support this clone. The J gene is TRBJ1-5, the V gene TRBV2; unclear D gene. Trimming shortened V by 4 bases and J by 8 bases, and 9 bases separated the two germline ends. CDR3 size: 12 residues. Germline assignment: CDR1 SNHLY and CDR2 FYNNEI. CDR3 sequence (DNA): TGTGCCAGCAGTGTTTGGGGAGAGCCCCAGCATTTT. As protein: CASSVWGEPQHF.